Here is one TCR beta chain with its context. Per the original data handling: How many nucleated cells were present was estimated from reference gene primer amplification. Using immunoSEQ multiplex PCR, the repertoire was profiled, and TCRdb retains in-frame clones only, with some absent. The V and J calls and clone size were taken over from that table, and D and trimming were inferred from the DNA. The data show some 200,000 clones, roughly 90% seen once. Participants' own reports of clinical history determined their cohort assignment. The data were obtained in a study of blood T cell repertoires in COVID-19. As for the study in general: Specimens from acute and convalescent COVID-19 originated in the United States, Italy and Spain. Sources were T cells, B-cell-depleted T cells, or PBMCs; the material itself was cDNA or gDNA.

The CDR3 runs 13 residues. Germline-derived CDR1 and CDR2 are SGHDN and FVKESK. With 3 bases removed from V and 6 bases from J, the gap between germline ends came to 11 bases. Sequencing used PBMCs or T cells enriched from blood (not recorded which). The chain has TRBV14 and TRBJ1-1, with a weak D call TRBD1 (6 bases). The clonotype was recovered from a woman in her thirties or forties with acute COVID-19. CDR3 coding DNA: TGTGCCAGCAGCCAGAGGGGGGGACCTGAAGCTTTCTTT. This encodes CASSQRGGPEAFF.